This TCR beta chain was documented in a study of cytomegalovirus exposure and HLA in healthy donors (dated by TCRdb to the late 2010s). Study-wide context: According to an earlier analysis of around 600 of the donors, 150 million to 200 million T cells yielded over 100 million unique TCR beta sequences and approximately 300 Gb of sequence data. Donor age, sex, ethnicity and CMV serostatus were compiled together with the repertoire data. Genome-wide SNP genotypes for about 60% of the 666 donors were used in a later genetic analysis, which treated that subset as a discovery cohort. Typing coverage differed by locus: A, B, C, DRB1 and DQB1 were typed in roughly 620-630 donors, DQA1 in about 560, DPA1 in around 580, and DPB1 in approximately 450. Roughly 300 gigabases of sequencing data and 70 million to 100 million unique TCR sequences were included in an early release covering roughly 600 HLA-typed donors. Of the roughly 400 genotyped donors, about 84% fell in the genetic ancestry cluster associated with self-reported Caucasian donors. HLA typing covered class I and class II loci at four-digit resolution. Because of strong linkage in the cohort, 4 to 6 DR-DQ haplotypes were treated as single units for association and clustering. A separate validation cohort of 100 to 150 different subjects was used in addition to the 666-subject first cohort. The study aimed to test whether cataloging public T cell receptors could reveal signatures of past pathogen exposure. Rather than using new phenotypic data, the later analysis identified candidate immune exposures from TCR beta sequences and from how often those sequences occurred across donors. Among 300 to 500 genotyped donors of the cohort, an average of about 240,000 unique TCR beta nucleotide sequences was sequenced per donor, of which about 18% were non-productive. Every repertoire in the discovery cohort had been generated on one and the same sequencing platform. The study used immunosequencing to profile the T cell repertoires of approximately 640 subjects and linked those repertoires to cytomegalovirus serostatus. To predict cytomegalovirus infection status, the study brought together high-throughput TCR immunosequencing, statistical association of individual TCRs with disease status, and machine learning. An earlier analysis of several hundred of the donors applied high-throughput TCR beta sequencing to assess whether each TCR beta V gene segment acted as functional or pseudogenic. A later analysis re-examined previously published TCR beta repertoires from 600 to 700 donors and added high-resolution HLA genotyping to investigate patterns of TCR occurrence. Broad study findings and their caveats: A later analysis reported that several top co-occurrence clusters appeared linked to parvovirus B19, influenza, CMV and Epstein-Barr virus. For the cohort, immune exposure information was limited to CMV serostatus. In an earlier analysis of fewer than 700 of the donors, most TCR beta V segments appeared in productive rearrangements about 90% or about 30% of the time, broadly matching IMGT annotations. A later analysis associated about 17,000 TCR beta sequences with specific HLA alleles at a false discovery rate of 0.05. Because counts were too low, about 15 rarely observed V segments, including chromosome 9 orphons, were left out of the earlier analysis of over 550 of the donors. In a later analysis, the rate of TCR association differed among HLA loci, with DRB1 alleles having the most associated TCRs and HLA-C alleles having the fewest. A later genetic analysis reported fewer N-insertions in productive TCRs among donors in an Asian-associated ancestry cluster than the approximately 700-donor mean. The classifier was reported to diagnose cytomegalovirus status with high specificity and sensitivity in both the original cohort and the validation cohort. A cluster of highly shared sequence variants was judged likely to be a technical artifact of the sequencing pipeline. Some IMGT-functional V segments, including TRBV6-2 and TRBV6-3, could not be told apart with the 87-base-pair reads, so those segments were excluded. Because some donors lacked HLA typing at each locus, the association tests relied only on the typed subset. Three of the identified cytomegalovirus-associated TCR beta chains were confirmed in vitro to be specific for cytomegalovirus antigens. Sequencing depth was assumed to be roughly uniform across donors in the presence/absence analyses, though that assumption may not hold. The study gave a list of 150 to 200 TCR beta chains associated with cytomegalovirus. In a later genetic analysis, a missense DCLRE1C variant was associated with V-gene and J-gene trimming of TCR beta chains, and the association was replicated in an independent cohort. When HLA alleles, especially DR and DQ, strongly co-occurred, attributing TCR associations to individual alleles was difficult. In a later analysis, HLA-associated TCR beta chains showed more clonal expansion and lower generation probabilities than non-associated chains that were equally common. The authors suggested that the approach could potentially be generalized to other disease states and immunological phenotypes. A further reported finding was that TCR beta sequences accurately predicted the HLA-A and HLA-B alleles for most subjects in the first cohort. Correlated functional status among segregating V segments might reflect linkage disequilibrium, but an unknown experimental factor could not be ruled out. A later analysis found that most CMV-associated TCR beta chains appeared HLA-restricted, with HLA associations seemingly driven largely by CMV exposure. Most TCR sequences were observed very rarely across donors, whereas some public TCRs were present in many individuals. This cohort had only TCR beta chains sequenced, and the lack of alpha or paired-chain data limited which features could be detected.

In total, approximately 610 healthy bone marrow donors made up the cohort. At the time of sampling, all cohort members were nominally healthy, though unrecorded immune exposures were likely present. The donor tested CMV seropositive, placing the donor among the 290 or so seropositive members of the cohort. Each donor provided a peripheral blood sample, and peripheral blood mononuclear cells were used for TCR beta sequencing. Genomic DNA was extracted from the blood cell samples with the Qiagen DNeasy Blood Extraction Kit. CDR1 LGHNA and CDR2 YSLEER are derived from the germline V gene. From cysteine to phenylalanine, the CDR3 is 19 amino acids long. Only CDR3 DNA is held: 57 bases, read in frame from base 1. V sheds 0 bases and J sheds 8 bases, leaving 25 bases between their ends. Library prep was done by the immunoSEQ multiplex PCR assay. For the multiplex PCR, a mixture combining 60 forward primers for TCR Vbeta segments and 13 reverse primers for TCR Jbeta segments was used. The CDR3 region of rearranged TCR beta genes was amplified from genomic DNA with a multiplex PCR assay. On the Illumina HiSeq System, the amplified TCR beta libraries were sequenced as 87-base-pair reads. Processing in the source paper ran as follows. In a later analysis, tens of millions of unique TCR beta chains were counted across the roughly 670 repertoires, and approximately 11 million of these chains were shared by at least two donors. A nearest-neighbor algorithm error-corrected the raw reads and collapsed the reads into unique sequences, merging closely related sequences to remove PCR and sequencing errors. To assign V, D and J gene segments, CDR3 sequences were aligned to IMGT reference sequences. Each retained sequence needed at least a six-nucleotide match to both a V gene segment and a J gene segment. Rearrangements were classified as productive when the CDR3 lacked stop codons and remained in frame with V and J, and all other rearrangements were classified as non-productive. Following IMGT convention, CDR3 was defined as the stretch from the second conserved V-encoded cysteine to the conserved J-encoded phenylalanine. The earlier analysis of 587 of the donors excluded sequences that lacked an unambiguous match to a single V gene segment. An earlier analysis of 500 to 700 of the donors classified V segments as functional when productive rearrangements were above 56.7% and as segregating when the standard deviation between donors was above 5%. A statistical classification framework was built for diagnosing cytomegalovirus status from the catalog of TCR beta chain sequences. In a later analysis, TCR nucleotide sequences were compared against IMGT/GENE-DB human TR gene sequences so that V and J genes could be assigned. In a later analysis, CDR3 sequences and most-parsimonious VDJ recombination scenarios were assigned using the TCRdist pipeline. In a later analysis, each TCR beta chain was defined by its CDR3 amino acid sequence together with its V-gene family, and reads lacking a unique V-gene family were excluded. A later analysis removed roughly 590 highly shared, low-generation-probability nucleotide sequences to deal with suspected cross-contamination and a sequencing artifact. In a later analysis, a clonal expansion index was calculated for each public chain from normalized within-repertoire ranks of inferred template counts. In a later analysis, generation probabilities were computed with a VDJ recombination model fitted to out-of-frame rearrangements, and the resulting probabilities were checked against IGoR. Hypergeometric tests were used in a later analysis to score TCR-TCR, TCR-HLA and TCR-CMV co-occurrence, with a repertoire-size bias correction applied to the TCR pairs. In a later analysis, false discovery rates were estimated by permuting HLA or CMV assignments 20 times. A later analysis grouped co-occurring TCRs with DBSCAN, adding TCRdist sequence similarity when clustering within HLA-allele-positive subsets. For co-occurrence clustering, repertoires with fewer than 30,000 or more than 120,000 public chains were excluded, along with 5 or 6 repertoires with anomalous nucleotide sharing. TCRdb carries this immuneACCESS record with in-frame sequences only. Its versions omit some clonotypes, under half of them owing to an unresolved V gene in the studies checked, with the rest unexplained. The D gene and trimming were derived from the DNA, and the V and J assignments and clone size from that table. Present in this sample are about 160,000 clones, under 75% of which were seen just once. The ten top clones hold less than 8.5% of the sample.

Regarding this clone: What antigen it recognizes has not been identified. No much larger clonotype is one base removed from it; base qualities were not supplied.

The specimen sequenced was PBMCs. This receptor was taken from a man aged 40-55 years in good health and CMV-seropositive. The chain links TRBV4-3 with TRBJ1-4; matching of 5 bases hints at TRBD1 as the D gene. CDR3 loop: CASSQEGGGGRGFGEKLFF. Read as DNA, the sequence is TGCGCCAGCAGCCAAGAGGGGGGGGGTGGGAGAGGGTTCGGAGAAAAACTGTTTTTT.